Each of the 9 T cell receptor beta chains below was sequenced from the same sample in a study of OX40 agonist ivuxolimab in advanced cancers. The repertoire was sequenced with immunoSEQ multiplex PCR; TCRdb's copy has only in-frame clones and lacks some. The profile shows about 80,000 clones, just over 85% of them singletons. The specimen comprised CD4+ or CD8+ T cells sorted from blood, sampled in a trial of the OX40 agonist ivuxolimab. The source is an adult with an advanced solid tumor such as melanoma, head and neck, liver or kidney cancer.

In the case of this clone: An end of the junction does not agree with germline; a read error may underlie this. The same CDR3 arises from other DNA sequences in this sample as well. DNA for the CDR3: TGTGCTAGCTCCCCCGAGGGACAGTATAATTCACCCCTCCACTTT. Translating gives CASSPEGQYNSPLHF. The chain employs TRBV18 and TRBJ1-6; 7 bases map to TRBD1. The CDR3 spans 15 residues. Germline V lookup: CDR1 KGHSH, CDR2 LQKENI.

The chain couples TRBV19 to TRBJ2-1, with D tentatively TRBD1 (7 bases). V was pared by 9 bases and J by 7 bases, with 19 bases between. From germline, CDR1 is LNHDA and CDR2 SQIVND (reference sequence). This CDR3 is built from 14 residues. This CDR3 reads CASQGGWAGNEQFF. The CDR3 DNA reads TGTGCCAGCCAGGGGGGTTGGGCCGGGAATGAGCAGTTCTTC.

This chain joins TRBV7-2 and TRBJ1-1; D gene unclear. CDR1 is SGHTA and CDR2 is FQGNSA in the germline V gene. V was shortened by 0 bases and J by 4 bases, with 12 bases between the two germline ends. The CDR3 is 15 residues long. The CDR3 loop is CASSLAHRSGTEAFF. CDR3 DNA: TGTGCCAGCAGCTTAGCGCACCGATCGGGCACTGAAGCTTTCTTT.

V usage is TRBV18 and J usage is TRBJ2-2, with TRBD1 matching over 7 bases. Germline CDR1 is KGHSH and CDR2 is LQKENI. The junction had 3 bases not matched to a gene; V was cut back by 4 bases and J by 1 base. The CDR3 consists of 15 residues. The DNA of the CDR3 is TGTGCCAGCTCACTACGGACAGGGAACACCGGGGAGCTGTTTTTT. Its protein is CASSLRTGNTGELFF. Full variable domain (missing parts from reference TRBV18 and TRBJ2-2): NAGVMQNPRHLVRRRGQEARLRCSPMKGHSHVYWYRQLPEEGLKFMVYLQKENIIDESGMPKERFSAEFPKEGPSILRIQQVVRGDSAAYFCASSLRTGNTGELFFGEGSRLTVL.

This chain joins TRBV7-2 and TRBJ2-3; the D is unclear. The CDR3 totals 15 residues. Germline lookup yields CDR1 SGHTA and CDR2 FQGNSA. V was pared by 5 bases and J by 3 bases, with 15 bases between. The CDR3 loop is CASSPTWSRTDTQYF. The CDR3 DNA follows: TGTGCCAGCAGCCCAACGTGGTCGCGAACAGATACGCAGTATTTT. The full variable domain, in which reference TRBV7-2 and TRBJ2-3 provide the parts outside the CDR3, is GAGVSQSPSNKVTEKGKDVELRCDPISGHTALYWYRQSLGQGLEFLIYFQGNSAPDKSGLPSDRFSAERTGGSVSTLTIQRTQQEDSAVYLCASSPTWSRTDTQYFGPGTRLTVL.

The V and J genes are TRBV4-3 and TRBJ2-4; D remains unclear. The V end was cut by 5 bases, the J end by 9 bases, with 14 bases between. The length of the CDR3 is 13 residues. CDR1 and CDR2 (germline): LGHNA, YSLEER. The CDR3 protein is CASSNDMVGIQYF. DNA for the CDR3: TGCGCCAGCAGCAACGACATGGTAGGCATTCAGTACTTC.

The chain is built from TRBV10-3 and TRBJ1-5; a weak D match, TRBD1 (5 bases). The CDR3 runs to 14 residues. CDR1 is ENHRY, CDR2 SYGVKD, per germline. V was shortened by 9 bases and J by 3 bases, with 15 bases between the two germline ends. CDR3 in amino acids: CAISTGLDNQPQHF. DNA for the CDR3: TGTGCCATTTCTACAGGATTGGACAATCAGCCCCAGCATTTT.

This clone was seen more than once but under ten times. The chain is built from TRBV10-3 and TRBJ2-3, with 7 bases that match TRBD2. This CDR3 has 15 amino acids. V lost 10 bases to trimming and J lost 2 bases; unmatched junction nucleotides: 12. The germline CDR1 and CDR2 sequences are ENHRY and SYGVKD. CDR3 coding DNA: TGTGCCACCGCCAAGCGGGAAACGAACACAGATACGCAGTATTTT. This translates into CATAKRETNTDTQYF.

This sequence joins TRBV28 and TRBJ1-1, with TRBD1 identical over 9 bases. Germline assignment: CDR1 MDHEN and CDR2 SYDVKM. Trimming at V came to 6 bases and at J to 5 bases, leaving 13 bases not matched to a gene. This CDR3 has 16 residues. In DNA, the CDR3 is TGTGCCAGCAGCCTCAACTCCGGGACAGGGAGTACTGAAGCTTTCTTT. Protein: CASSLNSGTGSTEAFF. Drawing the rest from reference TRBV28 and TRBJ1-1, the complete variable domain is DVKVTQSSRYLVKRTGEKVFLECVQDMDHENMFWYRQDPGLGLRLIYFSYDVKMKEKGDIPEGYSVSREKKERFSLILESASTNQTSMYLCASSLNSGTGSTEAFFGQGTRLTVV.